This entry concerns a single TCR beta chain. The data stem from a study of T cells in tumors after PD-1 blockade. The V segment lost 1 base and the J segment 2 bases; nucleotides outside the gene matches: 7. Germline loops: CDR1 SGHDN, CDR2 FVKESK. CDR3 length equals 17 residues. This table comes from immunoSEQ multiplex PCR, and its TCRdb copy is limited to in-frame clones, with some not included. The sample lists 4,500 to 5,000 clones; roughly 60% were seen once. Tumor or blood genomic DNA was sequenced, with inputs of about 550 ng to 6,004 ng. This TCR came from a human donor with basal cell carcinoma. Source: tumor tissue, taken after anti-PD-1 treatment. The chain is built from TRBV14 and TRBJ2-3; TRBD1 matches 9 bases. CDR3 sequence: CASSQAQGAHLTDTQYF. The CDR3 region has the DNA TGTGCCAGCAGCCAAGCACAGGGGGCGCATCTCACAGATACGCAGTATTTT.